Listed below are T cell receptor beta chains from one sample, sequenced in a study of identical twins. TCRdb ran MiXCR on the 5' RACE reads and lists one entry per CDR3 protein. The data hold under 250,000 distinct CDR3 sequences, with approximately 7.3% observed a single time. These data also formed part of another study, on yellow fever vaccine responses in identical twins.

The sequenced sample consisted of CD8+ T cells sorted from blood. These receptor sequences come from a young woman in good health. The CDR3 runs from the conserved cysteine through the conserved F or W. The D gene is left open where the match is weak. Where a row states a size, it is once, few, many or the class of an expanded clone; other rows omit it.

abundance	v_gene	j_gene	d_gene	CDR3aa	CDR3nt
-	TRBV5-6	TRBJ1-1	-	CASSLAGSLAFF	TGTGCCAGCAGCTTGGCGGGCAGTCTAGCTTTCTTT
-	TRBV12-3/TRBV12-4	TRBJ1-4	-	CASSQTRDQYEKLFF	TGTGCCAGCAGTCAAACCCGGGATCAATATGAAAAACTGTTTTTT
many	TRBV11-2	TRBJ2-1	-	CASSSQSGRSYNEQFF	TGTGCCAGCAGCTCACAGAGCGGACGCTCCTACAATGAGCAGTTCTTC
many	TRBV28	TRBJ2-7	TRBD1	CASSLSDRVDEQYF	TGTGCCAGCAGTTTATCGGACAGGGTCGACGAGCAGTACTTC
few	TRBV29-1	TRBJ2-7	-	CSVGVDSPYEQYF	TGCAGCGTTGGGGTGGACTCCCCCTACGAGCAGTACTTC
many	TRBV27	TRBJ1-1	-	CASSLGGRTEAFF	TGTGCCAGCAGCTTAGGGGGGCGAACTGAAGCTTTCTTT
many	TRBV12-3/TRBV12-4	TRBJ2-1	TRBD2	CASSLTSGGAGEQFF	TGTGCCAGCAGTTTAACTAGCGGGGGGGCCGGTGAGCAGTTCTTC
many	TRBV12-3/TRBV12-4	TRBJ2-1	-	CASSPQTGTVLDNEQFF	TGTGCCAGCAGTCCCCAGACGGGAACTGTACTGGACAATGAGCAGTTCTTC
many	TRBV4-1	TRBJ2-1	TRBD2	CASSQEVGLVGSTDYEQFF	TGCGCCAGCAGCCAAGAAGTCGGACTAGTCGGGAGCACGGACTATGAGCAGTTCTTC
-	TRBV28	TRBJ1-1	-	CASSRWAFEDHTEAFF	TGTGCCAGCAGTCGATGGGCTTTTGAGGATCACACTGAAGCTTTCTTT
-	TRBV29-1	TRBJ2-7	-	CSVEDNYSSYEQYF	TGCAGCGTTGAAGACAACTACAGCAGCTACGAGCAGTACTTC
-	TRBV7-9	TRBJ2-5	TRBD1	CASSRQGNLETQYF	TGTGCCAGCAGCCGACAGGGAAATTTAGAGACCCAGTACTTC
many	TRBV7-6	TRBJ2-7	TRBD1	CASSLYRGRVYEQYF	TGTGCCAGCAGCCTGTACAGGGGGCGCGTGTACGAGCAGTACTTC
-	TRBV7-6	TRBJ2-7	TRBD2	CASSLGTSGTLEQYF	TGTGCCAGCAGCTTAGGGACTAGCGGGACCCTCGAGCAGTACTTC
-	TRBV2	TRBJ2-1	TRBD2	CASQTSGRRSFMGNEQFF	TGTGCCAGCCAGACTAGCGGGAGACGAAGCTTTATGGGAAATGAGCAGTTCTTC
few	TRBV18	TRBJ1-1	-	CASSPGGGPNTEAFF	TGTGCCAGCTCACCAGGGGGAGGACCGAACACTGAAGCTTTCTTT
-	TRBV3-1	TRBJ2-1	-	CASSQAPDPLFF	TGTGCCAGCAGCCAAGCCCCAGACCCCCTGTTCTTC
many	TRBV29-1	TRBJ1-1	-	CSAFVGKSNTEAFF	TGCAGCGCTTTCGTTGGGAAATCGAACACTGAAGCTTTCTTT
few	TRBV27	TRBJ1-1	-	CASSLAAENTEAFF	TGTGCCAGCAGTTTGGCCGCGGAGAACACTGAAGCTTTCTTT
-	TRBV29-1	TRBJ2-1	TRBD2	CSVELPTSGRSTEQFF	TGCAGCGTTGAACTCCCGACTAGCGGGAGGTCAACTGAGCAGTTCTTC
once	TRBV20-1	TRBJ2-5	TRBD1	CSARGQGQTQYF	TGCAGTGCTAGGGGACAGGGCCAGACCCAGTACTTC
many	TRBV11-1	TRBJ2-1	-	CASSFRVYNEQFF	TGTGCCAGCAGCTTCAGGGTTTACAATGAGCAGTTCTTC
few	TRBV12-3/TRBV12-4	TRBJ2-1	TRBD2	CASSSYWGSTSGSDGNEQFF	TGTGCCAGCAGTTCCTACTGGGGGTCGACTAGCGGGAGTGACGGCAATGAGCAGTTCTTC
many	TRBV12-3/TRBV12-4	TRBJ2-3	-	CASSLERGDTQYF	TGTGCCAGCAGTTTAGAGAGAGGAGATACGCAGTATTTT
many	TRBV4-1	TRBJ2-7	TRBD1	CASSQGDRGSYEQYF	TGCGCCAGCAGCCAAGGGGACAGGGGGTCCTACGAGCAGTACTTC
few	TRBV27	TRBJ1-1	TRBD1	CASSVGTAYTEAFF	TGTGCCAGCAGTGTCGGGACAGCGTACACTGAAGCTTTCTTT
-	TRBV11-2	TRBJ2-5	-	CASSLVPRDREETQYF	TGTGCCAGCAGCTTGGTCCCCAGGGACCGCGAAGAGACCCAGTACTTC
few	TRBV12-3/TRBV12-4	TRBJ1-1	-	CASGPGYTEAFF	TGTGCCAGCGGCCCGGGGTACACTGAAGCTTTCTTT
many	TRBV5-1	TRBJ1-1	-	CASSSTLVNTEAFF	TGCGCCAGCAGCTCTACGTTAGTGAACACTGAAGCTTTCTTT
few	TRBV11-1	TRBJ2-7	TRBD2	CASSLVPAGTSGRRGQYF	TGTGCCAGCAGCTTAGTTCCAGCCGGGACTAGCGGGAGGCGGGGGCAGTACTTC
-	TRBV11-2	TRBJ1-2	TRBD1	CASSLPTGGFYGYTF	TGTGCCAGCAGCTTACCGACAGGGGGCTTCTATGGCTACACCTTC
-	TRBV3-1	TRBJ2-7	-	CASSPAAGPYEQYF	TGTGCCAGCAGCCCCGCCGCGGGGCCCTACGAGCAGTACTTC
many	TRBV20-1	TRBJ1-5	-	CSARDWENQPQHF	TGCAGTGCTAGAGATTGGGAAAATCAGCCCCAGCATTTT
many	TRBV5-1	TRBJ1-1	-	CASSLMSGSGTEAFF	TGCGCCAGCAGCTTGATGAGTGGAAGTGGCACTGAAGCTTTCTTT
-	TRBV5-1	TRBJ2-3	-	CASSDWDASTDTQYF	TGCGCCAGTTCAGACTGGGACGCGAGCACAGATACGCAGTATTTT
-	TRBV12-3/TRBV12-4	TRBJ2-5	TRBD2	CASSGLAYQETQYF	TGTGCCAGCAGCGGACTAGCGTACCAAGAGACCCAGTACTTC
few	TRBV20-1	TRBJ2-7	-	CSASDGGKALYEQYF	TGCAGTGCTAGTGATGGGGGAAAAGCCCTCTACGAGCAGTACTTC
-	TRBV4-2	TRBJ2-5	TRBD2	CASSPGLAGVQETQYF	TGTGCCAGCAGCCCTGGACTAGCGGGAGTCCAAGAGACCCAGTACTTC
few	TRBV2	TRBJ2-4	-	CASSVFQAVAKNIQYF	TGTGCCAGCAGTGTATTTCAAGCGGTTGCCAAAAACATTCAGTACTTC
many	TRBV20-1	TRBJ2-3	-	CSARGLPKGRKSTDTQYF	TGCAGTGCTAGAGGTCTCCCTAAGGGGCGAAAATCCACAGATACGCAGTATTTT
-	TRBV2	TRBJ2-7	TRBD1	CASSEGGQDLYEQYF	TGTGCCAGCAGTGAAGGGGGACAGGATCTCTACGAGCAGTACTTC